This paragraph covers one T cell receptor (beta chain) sequence. Patients from Seattle were sampled longitudinally, starting during active infection. This sample was included in a study of blood T cell repertoires in COVID-19. Overall study: Sample material is recorded as cDNA or gDNA derived from T cells, B-cell-depleted T cells, or PBMCs.

Source study methods: Estimation of nucleated cell counts was performed using reference gene primer amplification. Sequencing used immunoSEQ multiplex PCR; TCRdb keeps in-frame clones, though not all of them. D and trimming were read from the DNA, whereas the V and J calls and clone size are those reported in that table. This table holds approximately 92,000 clones, around 88% found once. Germline CDR1 LGHNA, CDR2 YSLEER. The CDR3 loop spans 15 amino acids. Trimming removed 3 bases from V and 8 bases from J; junction bases left unmatched: 6. The sequenced material came from peripheral blood. This TCR was recovered from a woman aged 55-75 years with COVID-19, enrolled during active disease. V gene TRBV4-3 combines with J gene TRBJ1-4; 10 bases fit TRBD1. The CDR3, as DNA: TGCGCCAGCAGCCAGGGACAGGGGCGAGGAGAAAAACTGTTTTTT. This codes for CASSQGQGRGEKLFF.